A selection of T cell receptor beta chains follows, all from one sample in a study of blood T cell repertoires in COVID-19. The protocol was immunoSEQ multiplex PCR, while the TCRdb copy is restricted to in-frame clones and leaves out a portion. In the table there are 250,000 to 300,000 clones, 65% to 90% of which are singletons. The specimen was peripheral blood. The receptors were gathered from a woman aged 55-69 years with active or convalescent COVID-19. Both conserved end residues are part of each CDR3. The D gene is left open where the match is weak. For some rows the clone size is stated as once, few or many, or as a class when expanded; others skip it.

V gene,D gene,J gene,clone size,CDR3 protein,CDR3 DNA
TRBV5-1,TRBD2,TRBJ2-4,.,CASSLVAGADIQYF,TGCGCCAGCAGCTTGGTAGCGGGGGCGGACATTCAGTACTTC
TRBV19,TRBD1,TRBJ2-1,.,CASSRGQANNEQFF,TGTGCCAGTAGTAGGGGACAGGCAAACAATGAGCAGTTCTTC
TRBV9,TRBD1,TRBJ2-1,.,CASSVGWTGGNNEQFF,TGTGCCAGCAGCGTAGGATGGACAGGGGGCAACAATGAGCAGTTCTTC
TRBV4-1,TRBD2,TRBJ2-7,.,CASSQAGLAHEQYF,TGCGCCAGCAGCCAAGCCGGACTAGCCCACGAGCAGTACTTC
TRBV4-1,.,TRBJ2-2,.,CASSQDQRVTGELFF,TGCGCCAGCAGCCAAGATCAGCGGGTCACCGGGGAGCTGTTTTTT
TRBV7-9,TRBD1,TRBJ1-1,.,CASSARGQREAFF,TGTGCCAGCAGCGCCAGGGGGCAAAGGGAAGCTTTCTTT
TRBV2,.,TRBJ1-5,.,CASSEQYQPQHF,TGTGCCAGCAGTGAACAGTATCAGCCCCAGCATTTT
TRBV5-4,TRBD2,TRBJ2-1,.,CASSPASGGSYNEQFF,TGTGCCAGCAGCCCCGCTAGCGGGGGTTCCTACAATGAGCAGTTCTTC
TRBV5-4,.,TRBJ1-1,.,CASSLGVSPSNTEAFF,TGTGCCAGCAGCTTAGGAGTGAGTCCCTCCAACACTGAAGCTTTCTTT
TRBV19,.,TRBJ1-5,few,CASSIKGEQPQHF,TGTGCCAGTAGTATCAAGGGAGAGCAGCCCCAGCATTTT
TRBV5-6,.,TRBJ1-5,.,CASSSYSSGGPQHF,TGTGCCAGCAGCTCCTATTCTTCGGGGGGGCCCCAGCATTTT
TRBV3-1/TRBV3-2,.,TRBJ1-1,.,CASSQAGSEAFF,TGTGCCAGCAGCCAAGCAGGGTCTGAAGCTTTCTTT
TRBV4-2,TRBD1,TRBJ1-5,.,CASSQPGQGGQPQHF,TGTGCCAGCAGCCAACCTGGACAGGGAGGGCAGCCCCAGCATTTT
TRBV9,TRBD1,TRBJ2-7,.,CASSAGQGTYEQYF,TGTGCCAGCAGCGCAGGACAGGGTACCTACGAGCAGTACTTC
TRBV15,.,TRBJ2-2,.,CATSSSGGGGVTGELFF,TGTGCCACCAGCAGCAGTGGCGGTGGAGGGGTCACCGGGGAGCTGTTTTTT
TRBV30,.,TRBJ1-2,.,CAWSVSPTGTF,TGTGCCTGGAGTGTAAGCCCAACGGGGACCTTC
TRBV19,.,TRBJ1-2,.,CASSMGGYRGYGYTF,TGTGCCAGTAGTATGGGTGGATACCGGGGCTATGGCTACACCTTC
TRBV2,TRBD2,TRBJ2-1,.,CASRLLAGGPRNEQFF,TGTGCCAGCAGGCTTCTAGCGGGGGGGCCCCGGAATGAGCAGTTCTTC
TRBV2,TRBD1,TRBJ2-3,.,CASRLGQGTDTQYF,TGTGCCAGCAGGCTGGGACAGGGCACGGATACGCAGTATTTT
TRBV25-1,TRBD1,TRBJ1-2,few,CASRGQGPFSGYTF,TGTGCCAGCAGGGGACAGGGGCCTTTCAGTGGCTACACCTTC
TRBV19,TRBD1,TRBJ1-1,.,CASSIDLNRGRVAFF,TGTGCCAGTAGTATAGATCTGAACAGGGGGCGAGTGGCTTTCTTT
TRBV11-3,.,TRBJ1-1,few,CASSLDTGEAFF,TGTGCCAGCAGCTTAGACACAGGTGAAGCTTTCTTT
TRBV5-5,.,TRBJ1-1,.,CASTLGAEAFF,TGTGCCAGCACCCTAGGAGCTGAAGCTTTCTTT